This is a list of T cell receptor beta chains from one sample in a study of cytomegalovirus exposure and HLA in healthy donors. TCRdb's table, derived via immunoSEQ multiplex PCR, lists solely in-frame clones and lacks some. The table records about 190,000 clones, 70% to 75% of them present only once. Sequencing was done on a sample of PBMCs. These receptors were taken from a man aged 25 to 40 in good health and CMV-seropositive. The CDR3 runs from the conserved cysteine through the conserved F or W. The order of the fields is V gene, clone size, J gene, D gene, CDR3 DNA, CDR3 protein. A D gene is named only where the DNA matches it firmly. Only part of the rows carry a size: once, few, many, or a class if the clone is expanded.

TRBV27	.	TRBJ2-7	TRBD1	TGTGCCAGCAGTTTATCTATCCAGGGGGCGAGCTACGAGCAGTACTTC	CASSLSIQGASYEQYF
TRBV2	once	TRBJ2-7	.	TGTGCCAGCAGAGGTCCAGGGTTGGGCGAGCAGTACTTC	CASRGPGLGEQYF
TRBV7-8	.	TRBJ2-3	TRBD2	TGTGCCAGCAGCATAATAGGACTAGGAGCAGATACGCAGTATTTT	CASSIIGLGADTQYF
TRBV7-2	.	TRBJ2-7	.	TGTGCCAGCAGCTGGGGGCTCTCCTACGAGCAGTACTTC	CASSWGLSYEQYF
TRBV7-8	.	TRBJ1-1	.	TGTGCCAGCAGCCGGGGTTGGGAGCAGGCGGGAACTGAAGCTTTCTTT	CASSRGWEQAGTEAFF
TRBV5-4	.	TRBJ1-6	TRBD1	TGTGCCAGCAGCTTGGACAGGGGGAATTCACCCCTCCACTTT	CASSLDRGNSPLHF
TRBV19	few	TRBJ1-4	TRBD1	TGTGCCAGTAGTATCGGGGGACAGGGAGGTGAAAAACTGTTTTTT	CASSIGGQGGEKLFF
TRBV2	.	TRBJ2-2	TRBD2	TGTGCCAGCAGCCTAGCGGGAGGGGAAACCGGGGAGCTGTTTTTT	CASSLAGGETGELFF
TRBV5-4	once	TRBJ2-7	TRBD1	TGTGCCAGCAGCTCGGGACAGGCCAGGACCTACGAGCAGTACTTC	CASSSGQARTYEQYF
TRBV5-1	.	TRBJ2-1	.	TGCGCCAGCAGCGCCCCCAGCAATGAGCAGTTCTTC	CASSAPSNEQFF
TRBV18	.	TRBJ2-2	.	TGTGCCAGCTCATCGACAGAGAGCACCGGGGAGCTGTTTTTT	CASSSTESTGELFF
TRBV7-8	.	TRBJ2-2	TRBD2	TGTGCCACCTCCGGGACTACGAACACCGGGGAGCTGTTTTTT	CATSGTTNTGELFF
TRBV6-5	.	TRBJ2-6	.	TGTGCCAGCACCTCAGGGTCTGGGGCCAACGTCCTGACTTTC	CASTSGSGANVLTF
TRBV4-3	.	TRBJ1-2	TRBD1	TGCGCCAGCAGCCATTTGACAGGGTTTAGTGGCTACACCTTC	CASSHLTGFSGYTF
TRBV4-3	.	TRBJ1-6	.	TGCGCCAGCAGCCAAGATCCCCTAGAGTCACCCCTCCACTTT	CASSQDPLESPLHF
TRBV7-3	.	TRBJ1-2	TRBD1	TGTGCCAGCAGCCGCGACAGGGGAAAAGATGGCTACACCTTC	CASSRDRGKDGYTF
TRBV7-9	few	TRBJ2-7	.	TGTTCCAGCAGCTTAGGTACCTACGAGCAGTACTTC	CSSSLGTYEQYF
TRBV7-2	.	TRBJ2-7	TRBD2	TGTGCCAGCAGCCCCCAGCGGGGAGCAGTCGAGCAGTACTTC	CASSPQRGAVEQYF
TRBV28	.	TRBJ1-6	TRBD1	TGTGCCAGCAGACGGGGACAGGAACCTTCCTCGGGCCGACCCCTCCACTTT	CASRRGQEPSSGRPLHF
TRBV7-2	once	TRBJ2-3	TRBD2	TGTGCCAGCAGCCCAGGACTAGCGGGGGGGACAGATACGCAGTATTTT	CASSPGLAGGTDTQYF
TRBV4-3	.	TRBJ2-3	TRBD2	TGCGCCAGCAGCCAAGGGATACTAGCGGGATCGGGAAATACGCAGTATTTT	CASSQGILAGSGNTQYF
TRBV10-3	.	TRBJ1-5	TRBD1	TGTGCCATCAGTGAGTCACGACAGGGGGCGGGTCAGCCCCAGCATTTT	CAISESRQGAGQPQHF
TRBV25-1	.	TRBJ1-2	.	TGTGCCAGCAGTCTTGGGCAGGGAATCGATGGCTACACCTTC	CASSLGQGIDGYTF
TRBV7-9	.	TRBJ2-1	TRBD1	TGTTCCAGCAGCTCGCTAAGGGGACAGGGGGGTAATGAGCAGTTCTTC	CSSSSLRGQGGNEQFF
TRBV6-6	.	TRBJ2-1	.	TGTGCCATCGAAGAAACGGGGGGCGCCTACAATGAGCAGTTCTTC	CAIEETGGAYNEQFF
TRBV7-3	.	TRBJ2-1	TRBD2	TGTGCCAGCAGCTTAATGGGGGGGACCTACAATGAGCAGTTCTTC	CASSLMGGTYNEQFF
TRBV29-1	once	TRBJ2-1	.	TGCAGCGCCGAGGCGGGTTCCTGGGAGCAGTTCTTC	CSAEAGSWEQFF
TRBV2	.	TRBJ1-2	.	TGTGCCAGCACCAACCGGCAGGGGCAGGTCTACACCTTC	CASTNRQGQVYTF
TRBV2	.	TRBJ2-1	TRBD1	TGTGCCAGCATGAGGACAGGGTCCCTTAGGCAGTTCTTC	CASMRTGSLRQFF
TRBV6-6	.	TRBJ2-3	TRBD2	TGTGCCAGCAGGGGGGGGCTAGCGGGGGCCACAGATACGCAGTATTTT	CASRGGLAGATDTQYF
TRBV7-9	.	TRBJ2-7	TRBD1	TGTGCCAGCAGCTGGACAGGGAATGCCTACGAGCAGTACTTC	CASSWTGNAYEQYF
TRBV6-6	once	TRBJ1-1	.	TGTGCCAGCAGCCCCCTCGAATTCAGGGTAGGCACTGAAGCTTTCTTT	CASSPLEFRVGTEAFF
TRBV28	few	TRBJ2-5	.	TGTGCCAGCAGTCCCAGCGGAGGAGTGGAGACCCAGTACTTC	CASSPSGGVETQYF
TRBV14	.	TRBJ2-7	TRBD2	TGTGCCAGCAGCCTCGCCACTAGCGGGGGATACTACGAGCAGTACTTC	CASSLATSGGYYEQYF
TRBV5-1	.	TRBJ2-3	TRBD1	TGCGCCAGCAGCCCCCCCGGACAGGCAGATACGCAGTATTTT	CASSPPGQADTQYF
TRBV5-1	.	TRBJ1-1	.	TGCGCCAGCAGCTCGGCGGGGGCAGAGATGAACACTGAAGCTTTTTTT	CASSSAGAEMNTEAFF
TRBV7-2	.	TRBJ2-7	.	TGTGCCAGCAGCTCGACTCGGGATCTAATCTACGAGCAGTACTTC	CASSSTRDLIYEQYF
TRBV30	.	TRBJ2-5	.	TGTGCCTGGAGTGTGACAGCCCAAGAGACCCAGTACTTC	CAWSVTAQETQYF
TRBV30	.	TRBJ2-6	.	TGTGCCTGGAGTGTAGGGGCATTGGGCTCTGGGGCCAACGTCCTGACTTTC	CAWSVGALGSGANVLTF
TRBV5-8	.	TRBJ2-5	TRBD1	TGTGCCAGCAGCTTTAGCAGACAGGGTGGGGAGACCCAGTACTTC	CASSFSRQGGETQYF
TRBV18	.	TRBJ2-5	TRBD2	TGTGCCAGCTCACCACCAGCGGGAGCGGCGGAGACCCAGTACTTC	CASSPPAGAAETQYF
TRBV2	.	TRBJ1-3	.	TGTGCCAGCAGGCCGACCGGGGGGTCTGGAAACACCATATATTTT	CASRPTGGSGNTIYF
TRBV6-1	.	TRBJ1-6	.	TGTGCCAGCTTACTGTCTGATTCACCCCTCCACTTT	CASLLSDSPLHF
TRBV2	.	TRBJ1-1	.	TGTGCCAGCAGAAGGGGTATGAACACTGAAGCTTTCTTT	CASRRGMNTEAFF
TRBV11-3	.	TRBJ2-3	TRBD2	TGTGCCAGCAGCCCCGGACTAGCCGCTGATACGCAGTATTTT	CASSPGLAADTQYF
TRBV6-1	once	TRBJ1-6	.	TGTGCCAGCAGTGAAGAGTACAGAAAGTCCCTCCACTTT	CASSEEYRKSLHF
TRBV27	once	TRBJ2-5	TRBD2	TGTGCCAGCAGCCAAGCCCCTCCACGGACTAGCGGGGGAGAGACCCAGTACTTC	CASSQAPPRTSGGETQYF
TRBV30	.	TRBJ1-3	.	TGTGCCTGGACAGGACAGTTGGGATCTGGAAACACCATATATTTT	CAWTGQLGSGNTIYF